The clone carrying this TCR beta chain has only one observation. Its antigen is not identified. The CDR3 loop spans 14 amino acids. Looked up from germline, CDR1 is SGDLS and CDR2 is YYNGEE. The V gene lost 1 base and the J gene lost 6 bases, with 11 bases spanning the gap. This record belongs to a study of identifying expanded T cells in peripheral blood. Findings and caveats of the study: Over two and four weeks, about 16 and 19 clones changed, versus around 1.3 between replicates.

Only in-frame clones appear in the TCRdb table, and some are missing; sequencing was by immunoSEQ multiplex PCR. The table lists about 110,000 clones, 80% to 90% of them singletons. Healthy donors had no documented immune events, such as infections, while sampled. The sample comprised blood. The chain carries TRBV9 and TRBJ2-4; either TRBD1 or TRBD2 may supply D (5 bases each). The sequence derives from a person aged 18 to 75 in good health. CDR3 amino acids: CASSVRGEGNIQYF. The CDR3 nucleotides read TGTGCCAGCAGCGTAAGGGGTGAGGGAAACATTCAGTACTTC.